A single sample gave rise to the 20 T cell receptor beta chains below, sequenced in a study of identical twins. TCRdb used MiXCR to reprocess the 5' RACE reads, holding one entry per CDR3 protein. The profile shows roughly 350,000 distinct CDR3 sequences, approximately 8.8% of them singletons. The sequenced sample was naive T cells sorted from blood. These receptors were taken from a woman in her forties or fifties in good health.

The J gene is TRBJ2-2, the V gene TRBV4-1; 12 nucleotides agree with TRBD2. There are 19 residues in the CDR3. CDR1 and CDR2 (germline): MGHRA, YSYEKL. The J segment lost 0 bases and the V segment lost 0 bases, leaving 5 bases of the junction unmatched. The CDR3 here is CASSQDRPSGRANTGELFF. The CDR3 bases are TGCGCCAGCAGCCAAGACAGGCCTAGCGGGAGGGCGAACACCGGGGAGCTGTTTTTT.

This clonotype was observed a handful of times. V usage is TRBV30 and J usage is TRBJ2-1; TRBD2 matches 9 bases. This CDR3 contains 13 residues. CDR1 and CDR2 from the germline V gene are GTSNPN and SVGIG (reference sequence). V shed 8 bases, J shed 6 bases, and the junction held 8 bases outside the gene matches. In nucleotides, the CDR3 is TGTGCCGTATCTAGCGGGACTCGCAATGAGCAGTTCTTC. Its protein product is CAVSSGTRNEQFF.

This clonotype was observed a few times. The rearrangement joins TRBV12-3 or TRBV12-4 to TRBJ2-1; no clear D. V was shortened by 7 bases and J by 11 bases, with 24 bases between the two germline ends. This CDR3 has 15 residues. CDR3 sequence reads: CASTFRFRASNQQFF. The CDR3 DNA follows: TGTGCCAGCACCTTCCGGTTCCGGGCCTCGAATCAGCAGTTCTTC.

This rearrangement joins TRBV5-4 to TRBJ1-1; D remains unclear. This CDR3 spans 13 amino acids. Looked up from germline, CDR1 is SGHNT and CDR2 is YYREEE (reference sequence). The germline V and J ends were trimmed by 5 bases and 0 bases, with 8 bases remaining between them. The CDR3 spells CASSWAMNTEAFF. CDR3 nucleotides: TGTGCCAGCAGTTGGGCAATGAACACTGAAGCTTTCTTT.

The J gene is TRBJ1-3, the V gene TRBV20-1, with a weak D call TRBD1 (5 bases). This CDR3 has 14 residues. The V and J ends lost 0 bases and 12 bases respectively, with 18 bases between them. Germline-derived CDR1 and CDR2 are DFQATT and SNEGSKA (reference sequence). CDR3 in amino acids: CSARDRGPVGVIYF. In DNA, the CDR3 is TGCAGTGCTAGAGATAGGGGCCCGGTTGGTGTCATATATTTT.

At least ten counts were recorded for this clonotype. The chain recombines TRBV24-1 with TRBJ2-3; D not resolved. The CDR3 has 15 residues. The germline gives CDR1 KGHDR, CDR2 SFDVKD. Trimming removed 1 base at V and 4 bases at J, with 11 bases between. CDR3 region: CATSDLKGFADTQYF. CDR3 DNA sequence: TGTGCCACCAGTGATTTAAAAGGGTTCGCAGATACGCAGTATTTT.

The rearrangement joins TRBV19 to TRBJ2-7, with a tentative D call TRBD2 (6 bases). V was clipped by 8 bases and J by 0 bases, with 14 bases between them. The germline gives CDR1 LNHDA, CDR2 SQIVND (reference sequence). The CDR3 has 14 amino acids. CDR3 residues: CASSWDLTSYEQYF. CDR3 bases: TGTGCCAGTTCCTGGGACTTGACCTCCTACGAGCAGTACTTC.

The rearrangement joins TRBV10-2 to TRBJ2-3; no clear D gene. In germline, CDR1 is WSHSY, CDR2 SAAADI. V shed 4 bases and J shed 4 bases, with 15 bases lying between them. The CDR3 covers 15 residues. CDR3 loop: CASSGAVGPPDTQYF. The CDR3, as DNA: TGCGCCAGCAGTGGGGCAGTTGGTCCCCCAGATACGCAGTATTTT.

This clonotype was seen at least ten times. The gene calls are TRBV29-1 and TRBJ1-1; tentatively, D is TRBD1 (5 bases). From germline, CDR1 is SQVTM and CDR2 ANQGSEA. Trimming removed 2 bases from V and 10 bases from J, with 17 bases in between. There are 13 residues in the CDR3. The CDR3 coding sequence is TGCAGCGTTGAACTGCGGGGCGGTGTGAGAGCTTTCTTT. This encodes CSVELRGGVRAFF.

This clonotype was counted at least ten times. This chain joins TRBV2 and TRBJ1-3; a weak D match, TRBD1 (6 bases). V lost 2 bases, J lost 1 base, and 12 bases lay in between. In germline, CDR1 is SNHLY, CDR2 FYNNEI. This CDR3 is built from 16 residues. Written as DNA, the CDR3 is TGTGCCAGCAGTGAAACCGGGGGCAGGTCTGGAAACACCATATATTTT. This encodes CASSETGGRSGNTIYF.

The V gene is TRBV20-1, the J gene TRBJ2-1; no clear D. The CDR3 covers 13 residues. CDR1 and CDR2 (germline): DFQATT, SNEGSKA (reference sequence). With 0 bases removed from V and 7 bases from J, the gap between germline ends came to 10 bases. CDR3 bases: TGCAGTGCTAGAGACCCTTCTCCGAATGAGCAGTTCTTC. This translates into CSARDPSPNEQFF.

The sample holds a few counts of this clonotype. The chain's CDR3 is CASSLGRKAFF. The CDR3 coding sequence is TGTGCCAGCAGCTTAGGACGGAAAGCTTTCTTT. This chain connects TRBV7-9 to TRBJ1-1; D is unresolved. V was pared by 1 base and J by 9 bases, with 6 bases between. The CDR3 is 11 residues long. Germline CDR1 is SEHNR and CDR2 is FQNEAQ (reference sequence).

This clonotype was picked up a small number of times. The rearrangement links TRBV7-8 to TRBJ1-2; no reliable D call. The CDR3 has 12 amino acids. Trimming pared 4 bases from V and 8 bases from J, leaving 11 bases between. Per germline, CDR1 SGHVS and CDR2 FQNEAQ. As DNA, the CDR3 is TGTGCCAGCAGCTCTGTGAACAGAGGCTACACCTTC. This translates into CASSSVNRGYTF.

This clonotype has just a few counts. The chain recombines TRBV5-1 with TRBJ2-3; TRBD1 agrees at 10 bases. The V and J ends lost 0 bases and 3 bases, in that order; junction bases with no gene match: 4. The CDR3 is made up of 16 amino acids. Per germline, CDR1 SGHRS and CDR2 YFSETQ. The CDR3 nucleotides are TGCGCCAGCAGCTTGGGGACAGGGGGAGGAACAGATACGCAGTATTTT. Translated: CASSLGTGGGTDTQYF.

This clonotype appeared many times. The rearrangement links TRBV12-3 or TRBV12-4 to TRBJ2-2; D remains unclear. The CDR3 covers 13 residues. Trimming removed 3 bases at V and 5 bases at J, with 7 bases between. This CDR3 reads CASSFGRTGELFF. The CDR3 DNA reads TGTGCCAGCAGTTTCGGCAGGACCGGGGAGCTGTTTTTT.

This clonotype was observed many times. J is TRBJ2-2 and V is TRBV4-1, with 8 bases lining up with TRBD1. The CDR3 is 14 amino acids. Losses at the gene ends were 6 bases for V and 5 bases for J; bases not matched to a gene: 5. Looked up from germline, CDR1 is MGHRA and CDR2 is YSYEKL. CDR3 loop: CASRTQGDTGELFF. The CDR3 coding sequence is TGCGCCAGCAGGACACAGGGGGATACCGGGGAGCTGTTTTTT.

The chain joins TRBV5-1 to TRBJ2-5; TRBD1 aligns across 10 bases. CDR1 is SGHRS and CDR2 is YFSETQ in the germline V gene. CDR3 size: 15 residues. The V gene end was trimmed by 3 bases and the J gene end by 4 bases; junction bases not matched to a gene: 6. The CDR3 DNA reads TGCGCCAGCAGCTGGGGGACAGGGGCGGTAGAGACCCAGTACTTC. Translation: CASSWGTGAVETQYF.

The chain uses TRBV4-2 and TRBJ2-7; no reliable D call. The CDR3 sequence is 15 residues long. In germline, CDR1 is LGHNA, CDR2 YNFKEQ. Trimming stripped 4 bases from V and 4 bases from J, with 17 bases between. The CDR3 region has the DNA TGTGCCAGCAGCCCGATAGCCGGAAGCCCTTACGAGCAGTACTTC. This codes for CASSPIAGSPYEQYF.

This chain joins TRBV4-1 and TRBJ2-2; 8 nucleotides line up with TRBD1. V was clipped by 6 bases and J by 5 bases; unmatched bases: 5. This CDR3 is 14 amino acids long. Per the germline V gene, CDR1 is MGHRA and CDR2 is YSYEKL. CDR3 coding DNA: TGCGCCAGCAGTGGACAGGGAAAGACCGGGGAGCTGTTTTTT. Its translation is CASSGQGKTGELFF.

There are a few counts of this clonotype. The chain couples TRBV5-1 to TRBJ2-7; 7 bases align to TRBD1. The CDR3 contains 13 residues. V trimming: 7 bases; J trimming: 6 bases; junction bases outside the gene matches: 10. Per the germline V gene, CDR1 is SGHRS and CDR2 is YFSETQ. The CDR3 region is CASQGDSLVEQYF. The CDR3 bases are TGCGCCAGCCAGGGGGACAGCCTCGTCGAGCAGTACTTC.